The text below deals with one TCR beta chain. Its antigen is as yet unknown. This specimen belongs to a study of T cell responses to AZD1222 COVID-19 vaccine. Study-level points and caveats: At study baseline, merely five or six AZD1222 recipients were seropositive. Nearly half of spike-specific TCRs reportedly target unmutated variant regions. A rise in Spike-specific TCR breadth and depth followed two AZD1222 doses.

From germline, CDR1 is SEHNR and CDR2 FQNEAQ (reference sequence). CDR3 length equals 14 residues. Trimming left V 6 bases short and J 3 bases short, with 11 bases between. Sequenced by immunoSEQ multiplex PCR; TCRdb stores in-frame clones only, minus some. The table has some 81,000 clones, about 93% seen once. Sequenced here: peripheral blood, sampled 28 days after the second AZD1222 dose. V gene TRBV7-9 combines with J gene TRBJ2-2; possible D gene TRBD2, 6 bases. The TCR comes from an adult who received the AZD1222 COVID-19 vaccine. The CDR3 DNA follows: TGTGCCAGCAGGGAGGGGACCTACACCGGGGAGCTGTTTTTT. Translation gives CASREGTYTGELFF.